These 27 T cell receptor beta chains were all obtained from the same sample, sequenced in a study of blood T cell repertoires in COVID-19. Method: immunoSEQ multiplex PCR; TCRdb's copy keeps in-frame clones and lacks some. The sample lists 72,000 or so clones, 80% to 85% occurring once. The sample consisted of peripheral blood. The receptors were sampled from a human donor in a cohort sampled during active COVID-19.

The chain is built from TRBV27 and TRBJ2-7, with 7 bases identical to TRBD2. Per the germline V gene, CDR1 is MNHEY and CDR2 is SMNVEV (reference sequence). The CDR3 extends over 16 amino acids. V was clipped by 6 bases and J by 2 bases; unmatched bases: 13. CDR3 region: CASRAGRPTRPYEQYF. The DNA for the CDR3 is TGTGCCAGCAGAGCGGGGAGGCCTACCAGGCCCTACGAGCAGTACTTC.

Note on this clone: Other DNA variants within this sample encode the same CDR3. This sequence joins TRBV20-1 and TRBJ1-2, with a weak D call TRBD1 (6 bases). Germline CDR1 is DFQATT and CDR2 is SNEGSKA (reference sequence). Deletions cut 8 bases from V and 6 bases from J, with 7 bases between. The CDR3 extends over 9 amino acids. CDR3 in DNA: TGCAGTTCAGGGGATGGCTACACCTTC. Its translation: CSSGDGYTF.

The CDR3 protein is CASSQGPDFTDTQYF. CDR3 in DNA: TGCGCCAGCAGCCAAGGTCCGGACTTCACAGATACGCAGTATTTT. V and J are TRBV4-1 and TRBJ2-3, with D possibly TRBD2 on 5 matching bases. This CDR3 is built from 15 residues. CDR1 MGHRA and CDR2 YSYEKL come from the germline V gene. V was cut by 1 base and J by 2 bases, with 10 bases left in between.

The V and J genes are TRBV19 and TRBJ2-7; 8 nucleotides match TRBD1. In germline, CDR1 is LNHDA, CDR2 SQIVND (reference sequence). This CDR3 has 13 amino acids. The ends lost 6 bases at V and 2 bases at J; junction bases unmatched: 3. The CDR3 coding sequence is TGTGCCAGTAGATCGGGACAGGCCTACGAGCAGTACTTC. Translation: CASRSGQAYEQYF.

The chain recombines TRBV12-3 or TRBV12-4 with TRBJ1-6; tentatively, D is TRBD1 (6 bases). CDR3 length equals 12 residues. V was cut by 7 bases and J by 13 bases, with 14 bases left in between. The CDR3 loop reads CASTRGGGPLHF. The CDR3 coding sequence is TGTGCCAGCACCCGGGGGGGCGGGCCCCTCCACTTT.

The chain links TRBV3-1 (or the pseudogene TRBV3-2) to TRBJ1-2; possibly TRBD1 for D (6 bases). Looked up from germline, CDR1 is LGHDT and CDR2 is YNNKEL (reference sequence). Trimming removed 2 bases at V and 8 bases at J, with 18 bases between. The CDR3 runs 15 residues. The DNA of the CDR3 is TGTGCCAGCAGCCAAACTGGACAGAGCGTAGGCGGCTACACCTTC. Amino acid sequence: CASSQTGQSVGGYTF.

The V and J genes are TRBV28 and TRBJ1-1; no firm D call. Germline V gives CDR1 MDHEN, CDR2 SYDVKM. CDR3 length: 13 amino acids. V was clipped by 7 bases and J by 6 bases, with 15 bases between them. As DNA, the CDR3 is TGTGCCAGCACCCCTCGGGTCCTCGCTGAAGCTTTCTTT. Translated, it gives CASTPRVLAEAFF.

This chain joins TRBV3-1 (or the pseudogene TRBV3-2) and TRBJ1-2; D perhaps matches TRBD1 (6 bases). This CDR3 region has 14 residues. V dropped 4 bases and J dropped 8 bases, with 17 bases sitting between them. Germline CDR1 LGHDT, CDR2 YNNKEL (reference sequence). The CDR3 reads CASSLNTGLGGYTF. The CDR3 nucleotides read TGTGCCAGCAGCCTCAATACAGGGTTAGGGGGCTACACCTTC.

Notes on this clone: No DNA is shown, since the ends of the CDR3 on it are uncertain; the CDR3 is the one TCRdb lists. V usage is TRBV28 and J usage is TRBJ1-5; the DNA was not used to check the table's D call, TRBD1. Inclusive of both ends, the CDR3 amounts to 15 amino acids. Germline lookup yields CDR1 MDHEN and CDR2 SYDVKM. CDR3 in amino acids: CASSSSGQGAPPQHF.

The chain combines TRBV24-1 with TRBJ2-1, with 12 nucleotides matching TRBD2. CDR3 size: 13 residues. Losses at the gene ends were 9 bases for V and 8 bases for J; bases not matched to a gene: 4. Per germline, CDR1 KGHDR and CDR2 SFDVKD. CDR3 loop: CATGTSGRDEQFF. The CDR3 nucleotides are TGTGCCACCGGGACTAGCGGGCGGGATGAGCAGTTCTTC.

The rearrangement links TRBV4-1 to TRBJ2-2; no clear D. This CDR3 region has 16 residues. The V end was cut by 3 bases, the J end by 3 bases, with 14 bases between. Germline values: CDR1 MGHRA, CDR2 YSYEKL. The CDR3: CASSHLRDTDTGELFF. CDR3 coding DNA: TGCGCCAGCAGCCACCTCCGAGACACAGACACCGGGGAGCTGTTTTTT.

This clone has only one observation. J is TRBJ2-1 and V is TRBV6-5, with D possibly TRBD2 on 6 matching bases. Trimming removed 5 bases from V and 11 bases from J, with 13 bases in between. The germline V gene has CDR1 MNHEY and CDR2 SVGAGI. This CDR3 region has 12 residues. The CDR3 loop reads CASSTPRGKQFF. CDR3 DNA: TGTGCCAGCAGTACCCCACGGGGGAAGCAGTTCTTC.

The chain links TRBV2 to TRBJ2-2, with a tentative D call TRBD1 (6 bases). V was trimmed by 6 bases and J by 4 bases, leaving 15 bases between them. The CDR3 extends over 15 amino acids. Germline lookup yields CDR1 SNHLY and CDR2 FYNNEI. As DNA, the CDR3 is TGTGCCAGCAGGGGGCAGGGGCCTCCCACCGGGGAGCTGTTTTTT. Its translation: CASRGQGPPTGELFF.

V usage is TRBV5-6 and J usage is TRBJ2-2; D gene unclear. With 1 base removed from V and 5 bases from J, the gap between germline ends came to 3 bases. Germline CDR1 is SGHDT and CDR2 is YYEEEE. This CDR3 spans 12 amino acids. The CDR3 protein is CASSLSTGELFF. The CDR3 nucleotides are TGTGCCAGCAGCTTGTCGACCGGGGAGCTGTTTTTT.

The rearrangement links TRBV6-1 to TRBJ2-7; 13 bases map to TRBD2. The ends lost 4 bases at V and 1 base at J; junction bases unmatched: 4. Germline assignment: CDR1 MNHNS and CDR2 SASEGT. This CDR3 spans 16 amino acids. CDR3 coding DNA: TGTGCCAGCAGTGGGGGACTAGCGGGAATTTCCTACGAGCAGTACTTC. Translating it yields CASSGGLAGISYEQYF.

The chain's CDR3 is CASVPPPGQGAGGELFF. CDR3 bases: TGTGCCAGCGTCCCCCCACCGGGACAGGGGGCCGGCGGGGAGCTGTTTTTT. The chain has TRBV28 and TRBJ2-2; the match to TRBD1 covers 12 bases. Germline CDR1 MDHEN, CDR2 SYDVKM. V shed 8 bases, J shed 7 bases, and the junction held 14 bases outside the gene matches. CDR3 length: 17 residues. Full variable domain (outside the CDR3, taken from reference TRBV28 and TRBJ2-2): DVKVTQSSRYLVKRTGEKVFLECVQDMDHENMFWYRQDPGLGLRLIYFSYDVKMKEKGDIPEGYSVSREKKERFSLILESASTNQTSMYLCASVPPPGQGAGGELFFGEGSRLTVL.

This chain links TRBV18 with TRBJ1-3; weak D call: TRBD1 (5 bases). The V gene's germline CDR1 is KGHSH and CDR2 LQKENI. The length of the CDR3 is 14 residues. Trimming took off 6 bases at V and 8 bases at J, with 17 bases between the two ends. CDR3: CASSQAVTGDTIYF. The CDR3 DNA follows: TGTGCCAGCTCTCAGGCGGTTACGGGGGACACCATATATTTT.

This chain links TRBV18 with TRBJ1-4; TRBD1 agrees at 9 bases. With V trimmed by 1 base and J by 3 bases, 6 bases remained unmatched. CDR3 length: 17 residues. The germline gives CDR1 KGHSH, CDR2 LQKENI. CDR3 loop: CASSPLTGTGPNEKLFF. The DNA for the CDR3 is TGTGCCAGCTCACCACTGACCGGGACAGGGCCTAATGAAAAACTGTTTTTT.

The V call is TRBV19, the J call TRBJ1-5, with TRBD1 identical over 8 bases. V was clipped by 3 bases and J by 2 bases; unmatched bases: 0. There are 14 residues in the CDR3. Germline lookup yields CDR1 LNHDA and CDR2 SQIVND (reference sequence). CDR3 loop: CASSMDRGNQPQHF. CDR3 nucleotides: TGTGCCAGTAGTATGGACAGGGGCAATCAGCCCCAGCATTTT.

This chain joins TRBV2 and TRBJ2-7; D ambiguous. The ends were cut back, 6 bases at V and 1 base at J, with 13 bases in the middle. Germline V gene sequence: CDR1 SNHLY, CDR2 FYNNEI. The CDR3 length is 14 residues. The CDR3 protein is CASRNRGGSYEQYF. Here the CDR3 DNA reads TGTGCCAGCAGAAATCGTGGCGGATCCTACGAGCAGTACTTC.

The rearrangement joins TRBV5-1 to TRBJ2-1; 14 bases align to TRBD2. V shed 1 base, J shed 10 bases, and the junction held 7 bases outside the gene matches. CDR1 and CDR2 (germline): SGHRS, YFSETQ. The CDR3 loop spans 16 amino acids. The CDR3 loop reads CASSLRVGLAGGEQFF. As DNA, the CDR3 is TGCGCCAGCAGCTTGAGGGTTGGACTAGCGGGAGGCGAGCAGTTCTTC.

The rearrangement uses TRBV4-1 and TRBJ2-2, with D perhaps matching TRBD1 (6 bases). V was clipped by 0 bases and J by 4 bases, with 12 bases between them. In germline, CDR1 is MGHRA, CDR2 YSYEKL. The CDR3 spans 16 residues. CDR3 coding DNA: TGCGCCAGCAGCCAAGATGCCAGGGGTATCACCGGGGAGCTGTTTTTT. It translates to CASSQDARGITGELFF.

This rearrangement joins TRBV3-1 (or the pseudogene TRBV3-2) to TRBJ2-2, with a tentative D call TRBD2 (6 bases). The germline V gene encodes CDR1 LGHDT and CDR2 YNNKEL (reference sequence). The CDR3 has 16 residues. Trimming took 1 base from V and 2 from J, leaving 11 bases between them. The CDR3 spells CASSQGFGRNTGELFF. As DNA, the CDR3 is TGTGCCAGCAGCCAAGGTTTCGGGAGAAACACCGGGGAGCTGTTTTTT.

The rearrangement uses TRBV7-2 and TRBJ1-2; D ambiguous. Germline assignment: CDR1 SGHTA and CDR2 FQGNSA. The CDR3 runs 15 residues. Trimming left V 1 base short and J 2 bases short, with 11 bases between. The CDR3 DNA sequence: TGTGCCAGCAGCTTAGATGCCAGTCAAAACTATGGCTACACCTTC. This sequence encodes CASSLDASQNYGYTF.

The chain has TRBV2 and TRBJ2-7; D is unresolved. The CDR3 loop spans 12 amino acids. V was shortened by 4 bases and J by 7 bases, with 11 bases between the two germline ends. Germline V gene data show CDR1 as SNHLY and CDR2 as FYNNEI. In DNA form, the CDR3 reads TGTGCCAGCAGTGGCCTCCTTAGTGAGCAGTACTTC. It codes for CASSGLLSEQYF.

The chain uses TRBV25-1 and TRBJ1-2; possibly TRBD1 for D (5 bases). CDR1 and CDR2 from the germline V gene are MGHDK and SYGVNS. CDR3 length: 16 residues. V lost 1 base and J 4 bases, leaving 16 bases between the germline ends. CDR3 residues: CASSEFSSGGGYGYTF. The CDR3 DNA sequence: TGTGCCAGCAGTGAATTTTCCTCCGGGGGGGGCTATGGCTACACCTTC.

The chain has TRBV18 and TRBJ2-2, with 11 bases identical to TRBD2. Germline loops: CDR1 KGHSH, CDR2 LQKENI. This CDR3 is built from 18 residues. The V gene end was trimmed by 0 bases and the J gene end by 5 bases; junction bases not matched to a gene: 8. This chain's CDR3 is CASSPPSLAGVRTGELFF. The CDR3 DNA follows: TGTGCCAGCTCACCACCATCACTAGCGGGAGTTCGGACCGGGGAGCTGTTTTTT.